Detailed here is one T cell receptor (beta chain). An end of the junction does not agree with germline; a read error may underlie this. The CDR3 is 17 residues long. Germline V gives CDR1 KGHDR, CDR2 SFDVKD. From the 5' RACE reads, TCRdb called clonotypes with MiXCR, one entry per CDR3 protein. The table has 35,000 to 50,000 distinct CDR3 sequences, over 25% seen once; the top ten hold roughly 3.5%. The receptor's source is a female donor with breast cancer. The rearrangement uses TRBV24-1 and TRBJ1-1; maybe TRBD1 (6 bases). The sequenced sample consisted of memory CD4+ T cells sorted from a lymph node. Subset in this sample: memory CD4+ T cells, CD4+CD45RO+CD25-. CDR3: CATSNFPLIPGDTEAFF. CDR3 coding DNA: TGTGCCACCAGTAATTTCCCCCTAATCCCAGGGGACACTGAAGCTTTCTTT.